The sequence of this TCR beta chain was determined in a study of blood T cell repertoires in COVID-19. Study at large: The analysed material was cDNA or gDNA that came from T cells, B-cell-depleted T cells, or PBMCs.

Per germline, CDR1 SGHRS and CDR2 YFSETQ. V lost 4 bases to trimming and J lost 6 bases, with 11 bases between them. The CDR3 spans 12 residues. Only in-frame clones appear in the TCRdb table, and some are missing; sequencing was by immunoSEQ multiplex PCR. The sample includes 140,000 to 150,000 clones, 80% seen only once; the top ten take 13%. Specimen: peripheral blood. The chain combines TRBV5-1 with TRBJ2-7; D gene ambiguous. This receptor was taken from a man aged 60 to 69 with active or convalescent COVID-19. The CDR3 DNA reads as TGCGCCAGCAGCGTTGTTGGTAGCGAGCAGTACTTC. Translated: CASSVVGSEQYF.